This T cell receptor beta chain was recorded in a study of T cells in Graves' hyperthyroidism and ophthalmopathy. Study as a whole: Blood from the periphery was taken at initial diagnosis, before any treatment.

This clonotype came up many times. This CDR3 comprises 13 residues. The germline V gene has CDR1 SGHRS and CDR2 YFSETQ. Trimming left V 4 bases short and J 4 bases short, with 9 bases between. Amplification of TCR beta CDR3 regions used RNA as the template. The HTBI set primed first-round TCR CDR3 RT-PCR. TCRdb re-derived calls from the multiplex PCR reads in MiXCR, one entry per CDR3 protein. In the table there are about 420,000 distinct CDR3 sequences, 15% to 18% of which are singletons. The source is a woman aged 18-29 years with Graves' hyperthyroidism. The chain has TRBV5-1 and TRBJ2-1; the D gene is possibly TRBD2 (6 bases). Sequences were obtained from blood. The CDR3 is CASSQGLYNEQFF. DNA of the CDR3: TGCGCCAGCAGCCAGGGACTGTACAATGAGCAGTTCTTC.